This T cell receptor beta chain was observed in a study of blood T cell repertoires in COVID-19. Study as a whole: Some COVID-19 samples were acute and others convalescent; all came from the United States, Italy and Spain.

Trimming took off 1 base at V and 8 bases at J, with 9 bases between the two ends. The CDR3 runs to 14 residues. Looked up from germline, CDR1 is LGHDT and CDR2 is YNNKEL (reference sequence). Libraries were prepared by immunoSEQ multiplex PCR; TCRdb keeps only in-frame clonotypes and omits some of them. The profile shows about 490,000 clones, 70% to 90% of them singletons. The TCR originated in a human donor in a cohort sampled during active COVID-19. The sequenced sample was peripheral blood. The chain recombines TRBV3-1 (or the pseudogene TRBV3-2) with TRBJ1-6; possible D gene TRBD1, 5 bases. CDR3 nucleotides: TGTGCCAGCAGCCAAGGCAGGGACTATTCACCCCTCCACTTT. As protein: CASSQGRDYSPLHF.